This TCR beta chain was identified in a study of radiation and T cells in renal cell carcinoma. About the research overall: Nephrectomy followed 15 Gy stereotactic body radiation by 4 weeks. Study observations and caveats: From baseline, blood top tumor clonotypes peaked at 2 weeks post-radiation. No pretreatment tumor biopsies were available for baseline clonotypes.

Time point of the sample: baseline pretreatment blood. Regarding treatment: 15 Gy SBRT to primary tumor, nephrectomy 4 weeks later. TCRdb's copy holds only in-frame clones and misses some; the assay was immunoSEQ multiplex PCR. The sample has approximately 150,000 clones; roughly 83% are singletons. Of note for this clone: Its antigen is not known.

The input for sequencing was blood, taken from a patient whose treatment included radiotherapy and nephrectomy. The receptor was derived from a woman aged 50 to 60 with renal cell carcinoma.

This chain's CDR3 is CASSQDSSNTEAFF. DNA for the CDR3: TGTGCCAGCAGCCAGGACAGCTCGAACACTGAAGCTTTCTTT. The chain joins TRBV7-9 to TRBJ1-1, with D perhaps matching TRBD1 (6 bases). The V end was cut by 5 bases, the J end by 1 base, with 11 bases between. CDR3 length: 14 residues. Germline V gene lookup returns CDR1 SEHNR and CDR2 FQNEAQ (reference sequence).